Listed below are T cell receptor beta chains from one sample, sequenced in a study of cytotoxic CD8 clonotypes in ibrutinib-treated CLL. Assay used: immunoSEQ multiplex PCR; TCRdb lists only in-frame clones, some missing. This table holds approximately 150,000 clones, approximately 84% found once. Sequences were derived from PBMCs, sampled after 24 months of ibrutinib treatment. These receptors all stem from a human donor with chronic lymphocytic leukemia. CDR3s include the opening cysteine and the closing phenylalanine or tryptophan. Fields, in order: V gene, D gene, J gene, clone size, CDR3 DNA, CDR3 protein. The D gene is left open where the match is weak. Clone size is given for some rows only: seen once, a few or many times, or a class if the clone is expanded.

TRBV28	TRBD1	TRBJ1-5	NA	TGTGCCAGCAGATCGGGACAGGGCGGCTATAGCAATCAGCCCCAGCATTTT	CASRSGQGGYSNQPQHF
TRBV9	NA	TRBJ2-2	NA	TGTGCCAGCAGCGCCAACGGGGCGAACACCGGGGAGCTGTTTTTT	CASSANGANTGELFF
TRBV29-1	NA	TRBJ1-1	once	TGCAGCGTTAATCGGGGCACTGAAGCTTTCTTT	CSVNRGTEAFF
TRBV7-2	NA	TRBJ2-7	once	TGTGCCAGCACCCCCTATGGGGGTCCCAACGAGCAGTACTTC	CASTPYGGPNEQYF
TRBV7-9	TRBD1	TRBJ2-2	NA	TGTGCCAGCGTCTCAGGGGGCCTTAACACCGGGGAGCTGTTTTTT	CASVSGGLNTGELFF
TRBV14	NA	TRBJ1-2	NA	TGTGCCAGCAGCCAACGAAGGAGGGATGGGTACACCTTC	CASSQRRRDGYTF
TRBV5-1	TRBD2	TRBJ2-3	NA	TGCGCCAGCAGCTTGACAGTAAGCGGGGGGGCCGGGAGAGATACGCAGTATTTT	CASSLTVSGGAGRDTQYF
TRBV28	NA	TRBJ1-2	NA	TGTGCCAGCAGGGAGCAGGGAAACTATGGCTACACCTTC	CASREQGNYGYTF
TRBV18	TRBD1	TRBJ1-6	NA	TGTGCCAGCTCACGGGACAGGGGAATCACCTATAATTCACCCCTCCACTTT	CASSRDRGITYNSPLHF
TRBV5-6	TRBD1	TRBJ1-1	once	TGTGCCAGCAGCTCCTGGGGGACAGGGAACACTGAAGCTTTCTTT	CASSSWGTGNTEAFF
TRBV10-3	TRBD1	TRBJ1-1	NA	TGTGCCATCAGTGCAAAGGGGGCCGATTTTACTGAAGCTTTCTTT	CAISAKGADFTEAFF
TRBV18	NA	TRBJ1-5	NA	TGTGCCAGCTCCCCAACAGGAAATAGCAATCAGCCCCAGCATTTT	CASSPTGNSNQPQHF
TRBV2	TRBD1	TRBJ2-7	NA	TGTGCCAGCAGGATGGACAGGGCCAAGCAGTACTTC	CASRMDRAKQYF
TRBV6-5	TRBD1	TRBJ1-5	NA	TGTGCCAGCAGGACAGGGAAGACGCAGCCCCAGCATTTT	CASRTGKTQPQHF
TRBV15	TRBD1	TRBJ1-2	NA	TGTGCCACCAGCAGAGATGCGGGGACAGACTATGGCTACACCTTC	CATSRDAGTDYGYTF
TRBV4-1	NA	TRBJ2-2	NA	TGCGCCAGCAGACGACTAGAGGCCGGGGAGCTGTTTTTT	CASRRLEAGELFF